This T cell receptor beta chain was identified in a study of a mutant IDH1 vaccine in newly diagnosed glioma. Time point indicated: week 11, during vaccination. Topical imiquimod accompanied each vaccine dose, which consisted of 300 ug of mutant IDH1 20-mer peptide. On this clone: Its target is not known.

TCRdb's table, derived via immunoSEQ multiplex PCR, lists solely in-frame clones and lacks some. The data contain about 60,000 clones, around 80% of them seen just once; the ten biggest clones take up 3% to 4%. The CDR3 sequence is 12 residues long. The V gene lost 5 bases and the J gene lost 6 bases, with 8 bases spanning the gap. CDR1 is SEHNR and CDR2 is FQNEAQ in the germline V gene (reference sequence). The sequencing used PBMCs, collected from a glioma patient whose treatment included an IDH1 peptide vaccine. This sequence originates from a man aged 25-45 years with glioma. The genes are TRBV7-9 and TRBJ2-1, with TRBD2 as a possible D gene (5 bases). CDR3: CASSPTSNEQFF. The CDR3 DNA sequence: TGTGCCAGCAGCCCTACTAGCAATGAGCAGTTCTTC.